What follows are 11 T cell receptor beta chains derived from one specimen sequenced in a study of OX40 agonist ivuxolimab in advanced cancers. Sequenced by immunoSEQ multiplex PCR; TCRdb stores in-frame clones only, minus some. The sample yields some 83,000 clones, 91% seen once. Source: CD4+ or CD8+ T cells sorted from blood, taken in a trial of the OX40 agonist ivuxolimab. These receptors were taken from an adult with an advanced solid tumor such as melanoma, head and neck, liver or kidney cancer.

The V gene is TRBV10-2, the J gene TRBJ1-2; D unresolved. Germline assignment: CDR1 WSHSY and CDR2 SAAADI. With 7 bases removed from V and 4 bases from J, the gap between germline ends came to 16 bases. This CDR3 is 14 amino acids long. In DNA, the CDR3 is TGCGCCAGCAAAGGTGTGGGCCGCATCTATGGCTACACCTTC. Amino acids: CASKGVGRIYGYTF.

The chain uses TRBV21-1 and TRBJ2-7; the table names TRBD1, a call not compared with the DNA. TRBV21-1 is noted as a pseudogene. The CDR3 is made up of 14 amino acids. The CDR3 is CASSKVDRSYEQYV. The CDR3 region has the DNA TGTGCCAGCAGCAAAGTCGACAGGTCCTACGAGCAGTACGTC.

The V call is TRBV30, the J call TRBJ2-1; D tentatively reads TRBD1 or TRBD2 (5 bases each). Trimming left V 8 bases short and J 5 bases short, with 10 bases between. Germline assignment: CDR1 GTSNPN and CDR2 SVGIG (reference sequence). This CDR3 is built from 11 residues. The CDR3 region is CASRGDNEQFF. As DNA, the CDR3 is TGTGCCAGCCGGGGCGACAATGAGCAGTTCTTC. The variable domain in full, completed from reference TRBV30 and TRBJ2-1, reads SQTIHQWPATLVQPVGSPLSLECTVEGTSNPNLYWYRQAAGRGLQLLFYSVGIGQISSEVPQNLSASRPQDRQFILSSKKLLLSDSGFYLCASRGDNEQFFGPGTRLTVL.

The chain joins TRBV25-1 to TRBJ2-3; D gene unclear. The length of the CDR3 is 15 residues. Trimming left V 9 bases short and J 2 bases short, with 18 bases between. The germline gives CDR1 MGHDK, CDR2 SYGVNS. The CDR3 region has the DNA TGTGCCAGGGTTTCCGTACGGGCGAACACAGATACGCAGTATTTT. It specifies CARVSVRANTDTQYF.

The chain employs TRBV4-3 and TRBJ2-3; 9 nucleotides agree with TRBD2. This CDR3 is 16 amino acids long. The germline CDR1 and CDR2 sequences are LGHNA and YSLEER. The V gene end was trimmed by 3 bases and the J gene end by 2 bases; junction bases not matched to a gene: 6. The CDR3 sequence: CASSHALAGITDTQYF. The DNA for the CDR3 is TGCGCCAGCAGCCACGCTCTAGCGGGAATCACAGATACGCAGTATTTT.

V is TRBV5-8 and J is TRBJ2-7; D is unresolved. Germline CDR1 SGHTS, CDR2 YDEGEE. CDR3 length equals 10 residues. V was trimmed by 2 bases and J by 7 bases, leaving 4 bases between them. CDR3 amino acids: CASSLWEQYV. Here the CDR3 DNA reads TGTGCCAGCAGCTTATGGGAGCAGTACGTC.

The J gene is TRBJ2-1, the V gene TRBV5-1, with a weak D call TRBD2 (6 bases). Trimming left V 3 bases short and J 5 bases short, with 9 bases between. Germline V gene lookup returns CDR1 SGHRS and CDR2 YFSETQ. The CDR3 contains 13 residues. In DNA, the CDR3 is TGCGCCAGCAGCTCGGGACTTAACAATGAGCAGTTCTTC. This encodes CASSSGLNNEQFF.

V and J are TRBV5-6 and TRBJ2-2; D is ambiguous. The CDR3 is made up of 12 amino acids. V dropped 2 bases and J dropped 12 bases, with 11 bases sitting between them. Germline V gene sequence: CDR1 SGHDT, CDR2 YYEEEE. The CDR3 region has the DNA TGTGCCAGCAGCTTCCAGGACCCCCAGCTGTTTTTT. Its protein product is CASSFQDPQLFF.

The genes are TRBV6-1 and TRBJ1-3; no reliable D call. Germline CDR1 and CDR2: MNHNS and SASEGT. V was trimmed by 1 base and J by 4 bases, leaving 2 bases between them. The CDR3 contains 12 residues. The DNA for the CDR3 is TGTGCCAGCAGTGAAGGGGGAAACACCATATATTTT. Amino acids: CASSEGGNTIYF.

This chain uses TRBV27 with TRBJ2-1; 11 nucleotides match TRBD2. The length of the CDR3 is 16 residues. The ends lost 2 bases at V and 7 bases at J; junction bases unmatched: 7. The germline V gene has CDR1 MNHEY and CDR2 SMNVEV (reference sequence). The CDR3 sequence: CASSLTAGLAVNEQFF. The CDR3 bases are TGTGCCAGCAGTTTAACCGCGGGACTAGCGGTGAATGAGCAGTTCTTC.

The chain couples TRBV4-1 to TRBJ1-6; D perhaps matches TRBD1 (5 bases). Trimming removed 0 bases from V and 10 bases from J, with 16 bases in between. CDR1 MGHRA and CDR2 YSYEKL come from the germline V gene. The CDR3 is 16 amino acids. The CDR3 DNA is TGCGCCAGCAGCCAAGAAAGTTCCCAGGGCCGCTCACCCCTCCACTTT. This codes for CASSQESSQGRSPLHF.